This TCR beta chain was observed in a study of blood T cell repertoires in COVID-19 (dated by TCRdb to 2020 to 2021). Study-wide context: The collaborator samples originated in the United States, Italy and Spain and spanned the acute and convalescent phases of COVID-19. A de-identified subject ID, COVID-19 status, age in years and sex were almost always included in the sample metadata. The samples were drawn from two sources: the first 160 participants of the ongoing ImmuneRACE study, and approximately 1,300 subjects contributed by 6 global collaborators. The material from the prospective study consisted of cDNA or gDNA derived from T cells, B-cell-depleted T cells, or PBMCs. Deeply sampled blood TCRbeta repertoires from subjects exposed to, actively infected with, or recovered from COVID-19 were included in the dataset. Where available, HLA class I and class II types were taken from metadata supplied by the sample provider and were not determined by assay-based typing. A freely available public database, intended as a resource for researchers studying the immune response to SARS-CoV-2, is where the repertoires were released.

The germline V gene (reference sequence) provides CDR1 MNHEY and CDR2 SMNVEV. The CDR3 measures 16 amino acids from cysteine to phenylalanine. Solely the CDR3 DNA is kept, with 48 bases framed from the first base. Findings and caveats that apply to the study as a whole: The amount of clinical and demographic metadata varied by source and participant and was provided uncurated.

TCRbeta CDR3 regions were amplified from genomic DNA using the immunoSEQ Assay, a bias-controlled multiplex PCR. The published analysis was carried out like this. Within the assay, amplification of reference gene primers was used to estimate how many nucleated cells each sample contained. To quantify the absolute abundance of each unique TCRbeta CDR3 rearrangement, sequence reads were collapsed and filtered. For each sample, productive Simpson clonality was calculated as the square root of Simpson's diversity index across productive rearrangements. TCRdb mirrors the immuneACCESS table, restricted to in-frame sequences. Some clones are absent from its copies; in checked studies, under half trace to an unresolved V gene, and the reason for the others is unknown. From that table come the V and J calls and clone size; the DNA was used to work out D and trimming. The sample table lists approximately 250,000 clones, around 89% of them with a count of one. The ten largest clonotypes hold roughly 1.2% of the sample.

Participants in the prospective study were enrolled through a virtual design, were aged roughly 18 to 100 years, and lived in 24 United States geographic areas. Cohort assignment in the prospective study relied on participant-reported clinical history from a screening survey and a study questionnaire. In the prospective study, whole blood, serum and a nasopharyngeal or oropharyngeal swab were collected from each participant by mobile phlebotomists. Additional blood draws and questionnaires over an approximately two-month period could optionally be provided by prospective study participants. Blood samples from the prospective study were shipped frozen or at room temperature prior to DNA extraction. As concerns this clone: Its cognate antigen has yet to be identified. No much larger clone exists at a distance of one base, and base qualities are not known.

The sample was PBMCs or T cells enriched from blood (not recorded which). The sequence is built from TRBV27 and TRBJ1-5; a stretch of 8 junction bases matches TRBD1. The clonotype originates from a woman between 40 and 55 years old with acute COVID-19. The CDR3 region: CATRGTGWSSNQPQHF. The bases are TGTGCGACTCGCGGGACAGGATGGTCTAGCAATCAGCCCCAGCATTTT.